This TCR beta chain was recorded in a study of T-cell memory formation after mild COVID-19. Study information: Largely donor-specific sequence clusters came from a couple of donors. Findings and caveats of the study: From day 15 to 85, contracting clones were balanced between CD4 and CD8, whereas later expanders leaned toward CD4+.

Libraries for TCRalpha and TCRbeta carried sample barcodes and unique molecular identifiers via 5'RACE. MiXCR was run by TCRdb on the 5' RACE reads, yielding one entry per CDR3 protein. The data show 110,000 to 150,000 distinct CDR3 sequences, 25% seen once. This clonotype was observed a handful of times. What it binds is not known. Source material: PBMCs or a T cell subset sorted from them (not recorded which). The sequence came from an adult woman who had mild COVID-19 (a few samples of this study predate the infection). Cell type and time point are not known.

Here the CDR3 reads CASSFSSAGGTDTQYF. The CDR3 DNA follows: TGCGCCAGCAGCTTTTCTTCAGCGGGGGGCACAGATACGCAGTATTTT. This chain uses TRBV5-1 with TRBJ2-3; 8 bases fit TRBD2. The CDR3 contains 16 residues. With V trimmed by 2 bases and J by 1 base, 6 bases remained unmatched. Germline assignment: CDR1 SGHRS and CDR2 YFSETQ.